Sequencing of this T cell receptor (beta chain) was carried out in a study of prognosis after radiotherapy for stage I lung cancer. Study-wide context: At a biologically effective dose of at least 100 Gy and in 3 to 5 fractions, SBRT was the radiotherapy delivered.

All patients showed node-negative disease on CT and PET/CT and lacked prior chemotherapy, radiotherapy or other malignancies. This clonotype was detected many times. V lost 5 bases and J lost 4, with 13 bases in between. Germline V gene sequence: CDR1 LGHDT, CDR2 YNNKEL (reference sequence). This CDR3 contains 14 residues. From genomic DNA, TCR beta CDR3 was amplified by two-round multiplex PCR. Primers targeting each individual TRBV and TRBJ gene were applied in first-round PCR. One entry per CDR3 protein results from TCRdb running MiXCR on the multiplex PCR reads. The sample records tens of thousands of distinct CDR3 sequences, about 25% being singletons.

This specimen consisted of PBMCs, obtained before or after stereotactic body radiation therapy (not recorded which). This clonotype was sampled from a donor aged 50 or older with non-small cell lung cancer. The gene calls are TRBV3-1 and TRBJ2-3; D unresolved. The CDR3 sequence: CASSGPYGADTQYF. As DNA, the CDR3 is TGTGCCAGCAGCGGACCCTATGGGGCAGATACGCAGTATTTT.